The source of this T cell receptor beta chain is a study of T cells in Graves' hyperthyroidism and ophthalmopathy. Amplification of TCR beta CDR3 regions was performed using RNA transcripts as template. In the first-round RT-PCR of the TCR CDR3, the HTBI primer set was used. TCRdb re-called the multiplex PCR reads through MiXCR, storing one row per CDR3 protein. This sample has fewer than 500,000 distinct CDR3 sequences, with roughly 15% found just once. The count of this clonotype is one. Trimming at V came to 9 bases and at J to 6 bases, leaving 8 bases not matched to a gene. CDR1 is ENHRY, CDR2 SYGVKD, per germline. The CDR3 totals 14 residues.

V and J are TRBV10-3 and TRBJ1-4, with 9 bases aligning to TRBD1. Specimen: blood. The sequence was collected from a man aged 18 to 29 with Graves' ophthalmopathy. The CDR3 coding sequence is TGTGCCATTCGGGACAGGGTGGAGGATGAAAAACTGTTTTTT. It is translated as CAIRDRVEDEKLFF.